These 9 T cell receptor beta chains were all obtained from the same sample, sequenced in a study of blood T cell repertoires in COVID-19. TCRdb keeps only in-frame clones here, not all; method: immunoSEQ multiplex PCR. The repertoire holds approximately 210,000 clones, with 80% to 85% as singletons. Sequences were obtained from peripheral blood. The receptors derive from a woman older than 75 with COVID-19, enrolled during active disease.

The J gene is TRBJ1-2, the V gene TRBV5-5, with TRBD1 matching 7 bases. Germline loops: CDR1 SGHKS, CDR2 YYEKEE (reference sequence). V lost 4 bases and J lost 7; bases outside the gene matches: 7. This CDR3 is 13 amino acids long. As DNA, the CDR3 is TGTGCCAGCAGCACGACAGGGTGGAGTGGCTACACCTTC. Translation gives CASSTTGWSGYTF.

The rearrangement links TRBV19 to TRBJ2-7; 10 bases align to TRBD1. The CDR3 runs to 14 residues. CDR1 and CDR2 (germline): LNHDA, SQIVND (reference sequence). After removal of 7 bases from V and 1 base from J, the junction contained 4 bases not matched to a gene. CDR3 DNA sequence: TGTGCCAGTATGGGGGGACAGGGGTCCTACGAGCAGTACTTC. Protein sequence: CASMGGQGSYEQYF.

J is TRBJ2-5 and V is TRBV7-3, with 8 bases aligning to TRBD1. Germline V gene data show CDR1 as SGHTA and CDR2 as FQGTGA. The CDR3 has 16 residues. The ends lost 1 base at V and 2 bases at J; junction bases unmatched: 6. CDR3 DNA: TGTGCCAGCAGCTTAATGGGGACAGGTCTACAAGAGACCCAGTACTTC. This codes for CASSLMGTGLQETQYF.

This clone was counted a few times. CDR3 nucleotides: TGTGCCAGTAGTAACGGAGACAGGTCGGGGGATACGCAGTATTTT. Translation: CASSNGDRSGDTQYF. V usage is TRBV19 and J usage is TRBJ2-3, with a tentative D call TRBD1 (6 bases). V was clipped by 4 bases and J by 6 bases, with 17 bases between them. CDR1 and CDR2 (germline): LNHDA, SQIVND (reference sequence). The CDR3 has 15 residues.

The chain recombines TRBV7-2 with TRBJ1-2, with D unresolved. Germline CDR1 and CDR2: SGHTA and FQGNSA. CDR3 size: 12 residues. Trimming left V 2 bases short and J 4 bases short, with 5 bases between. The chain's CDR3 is CASSLNGYGYTF. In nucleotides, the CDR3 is TGTGCCAGCAGCTTAAACGGCTATGGCTACACCTTC.

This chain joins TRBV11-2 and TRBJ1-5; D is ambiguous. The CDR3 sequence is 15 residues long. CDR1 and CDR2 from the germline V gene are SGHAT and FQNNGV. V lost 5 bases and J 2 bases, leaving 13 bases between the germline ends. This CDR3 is CASSVRGGGNQPQHF. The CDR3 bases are TGTGCCAGCAGCGTTCGGGGAGGCGGCAATCAGCCCCAGCATTTT.

CDR3 DNA sequence: TGCGCCAGCAGCCCCGGAGGGGAGGTGCCCACCCTCCACTTT. Protein sequence: CASSPGGEVPTLHF. This sequence joins TRBV5-1 and TRBJ1-6; possibly TRBD1 for D (5 bases). There are 14 residues in the CDR3. CDR1 and CDR2 (germline): SGHRS, YFSETQ. Trimming stripped 4 bases from V and 14 bases from J, with 19 bases between. Drawing the rest from reference TRBV5-1 and TRBJ1-6, the complete variable domain is KAGVTQTPRYLIKTRGQQVTLSCSPISGHRSVSWYQQTPGQGLQFLFEYFSETQRNKGNFPGRFSGRQFSNSRSEMNVSTLELGDSALYLCASSPGGEVPTLHFGNGTRLTVT.

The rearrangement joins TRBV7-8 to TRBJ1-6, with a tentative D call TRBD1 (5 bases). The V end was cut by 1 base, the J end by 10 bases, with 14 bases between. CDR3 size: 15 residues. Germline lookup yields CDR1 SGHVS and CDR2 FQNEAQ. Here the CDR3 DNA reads TGTGCCAGCAGCTTAGACGCAGGGATCATGTCACCCCTCCACTTT. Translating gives CASSLDAGIMSPLHF.

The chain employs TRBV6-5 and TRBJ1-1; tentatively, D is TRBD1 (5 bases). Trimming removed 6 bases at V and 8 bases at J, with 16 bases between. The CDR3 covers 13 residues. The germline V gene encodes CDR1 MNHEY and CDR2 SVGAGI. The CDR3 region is CASRRQRSAEAFF. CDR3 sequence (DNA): TGTGCCAGCAGGCGACAGAGGTCCGCCGAAGCTTTCTTT.